Below, 31 T cell receptor beta chains from the same sample are listed, as sequenced in a study of read filtering for tumor transcriptome and immune sequencing. Molecular barcoded adaptors covering alpha/delta and beta/gamma chains were used on roughly 370 ng RNA. TCRdb called the reads again in MiXCR, with one record for every CDR3 protein. The repertoire includes roughly 56,000 distinct CDR3 sequences, about 19% of them detected once, and over 12% sits in the top ten. Specimen: a population of CD138-negative cells sorted from bone marrow. The receptor set was obtained from a donor at least 40 years old with multiple myeloma.

This clonotype came up many times. As DNA, the CDR3 is TGCAGTGCTAGTCAGGGAAGCTCTAGCACAGATACGCAGTATTTT. This translates into CSASQGSSSTDTQYF. The V call is TRBV20-1, the J call TRBJ2-3, with TRBD1 as a possible D gene (5 bases). The CDR3 length is 15 residues. Germline V lookup: CDR1 DFQATT, CDR2 SNEGSKA (reference sequence). V was clipped by 3 bases and J by 0 bases, with 13 bases between them.

This clonotype was counted ten times or more. The chain couples TRBV7-2 to TRBJ2-1, with D possibly matching TRBD1 (6 bases). The CDR3 has 14 amino acids. Germline V gene sequence: CDR1 SGHTA, CDR2 FQGNSA. V lost 1 base to trimming and J lost 8 bases, with 12 bases between them. The DNA of the CDR3 is TGTGCCAGCAGCTTAGATAACAGGGTACATGAGCAGTTCTTC. It translates to CASSLDNRVHEQFF. The full variable domain, in which reference TRBV7-2 and TRBJ2-1 provide the parts outside the CDR3, is GAGVSQSPSNKVTEKGKDVELRCDPISGHTALYWYRQSLGQGLEFLIYFQGNSAPDKSGLPSDRFSAERTGGSVSTLTIQRTQQEDSAVYLCASSLDNRVHEQFFGPGTRLTVL.

This clonotype was counted at least ten times. The chain carries TRBV2 and TRBJ2-5; the D gene is possibly TRBD1 (6 bases). V was pared by 6 bases and J by 5 bases, with 13 bases between. CDR3 length equals 13 residues. Germline CDR1 and CDR2: SNHLY and FYNNEI. DNA for the CDR3: TGTGCCAGCAGGAAAACAGGGCCCGAGACCCAGTACTTC. This encodes CASRKTGPETQYF.

This clonotype was detected many times. The V gene is TRBV7-2, the J gene TRBJ2-2; 8 positions agree with TRBD1. The trim removed 2 bases at V and 6 bases at J, leaving 8 bases unmatched. The CDR3 consists of 16 residues. CDR1 SGHTA and CDR2 FQGNSA come from the germline V gene. CDR3 nucleotides: TGTGCCAGCAGCTTACGGCCAGGGGGCAGGGCCGGGGAGCTGTTTTTT. Protein sequence: CASSLRPGGRAGELFF.

About this clonotype: A read error is likely, as this CDR3 ends without the conserved phenylalanine or tryptophan. J is TRBJ2-7 and V is TRBV29-1; perhaps TRBD1 as D (6 bases). The end of the DNA fits TRBJ2-1 better, so the J call may be wrong. The length of the CDR3 is 15 residues. The germline V gene has CDR1 SQVTM and CDR2 ANQGSEA. CDR3 amino acids: CSVVVGTNPTYEQFL. As DNA, the CDR3 is TGCAGCGTTGTAGTCGGGACAAATCCTACCTACGAGCAGTTCCTC.

This clonotype was counted at least ten times. The CDR3 DNA reads TGTGCCAGTAGCCCACAGAGAAATCAGCCCCAGCATTTT. Amino acids: CASSPQRNQPQHF. The chain combines TRBV19 with TRBJ1-5, with D unclear. This CDR3 has 13 residues. In germline, CDR1 is LNHDA, CDR2 SQIVND (reference sequence). The V gene lost 6 bases and the J gene lost 4 bases, with 10 bases spanning the gap.

On this clonotype: This may come from a read error, since a much larger clone is one base off. V usage is TRBV20-1 and J usage is TRBJ2-3; D remains unclear. The CDR3 runs to 11 residues. Germline V gene sequence: CDR1 DFQATT, CDR2 SNEGSKA (reference sequence). CDR3 nucleotide sequence: TGCAGTGCTAGAGTCACAGATATGCAGTATTTT. This codes for CSARVTDMQYF.

The table lists this clonotype with many counts. The chain combines TRBV7-2 with TRBJ2-2; 11 nucleotides align to TRBD2. After removal of 6 bases from V and 6 bases from J, the junction contained 9 bases not matched to a gene. The CDR3 is made up of 16 amino acids. Germline assignment: CDR1 SGHTA and CDR2 FQGNSA. DNA of the CDR3: TGTGCCAGCAGTGAACTAGCGGGAGACCTAGCCGGGGAGCTGTTTTTT. This encodes CASSELAGDLAGELFF.

This clonotype was seen ten or more times. The chain uses TRBV5-4 and TRBJ1-6; unclear D gene. The CDR3 covers 15 residues. V was shortened by 0 bases and J by 4 bases, with 8 bases between the two germline ends. Per the germline V gene, CDR1 is SGHNT and CDR2 is YYREEE (reference sequence). The CDR3 nucleotides are TGTGCCAGCAGCTTGGCTGGGATTTATAATTCACCCCTCCACTTT. This codes for CASSLAGIYNSPLHF. Full variable domain (rest looked up from reference TRBV5-4 and TRBJ1-6): ETGVTQSPTHLIKTRGQQVTLRCSSQSGHNTVSWYQQALGQGPQFIFQYYREEENGRGNFPPRFSGLQFPNYSSELNVNALELDDSALYLCASSLAGIYNSPLHFGNGTRLTVT.

Ten or more counts support this clonotype. The chain couples TRBV29-1 to TRBJ1-1; D is uncertain. The V gene lost 2 bases and the J gene lost 1 base, with 8 bases spanning the gap. Germline values: CDR1 SQVTM, CDR2 ANQGSEA. The CDR3 length is 13 residues. The chain's CDR3 is CSVELGQNTEAFF. The CDR3 DNA reads as TGCAGCGTTGAATTAGGCCAGAACACTGAAGCTTTCTTT.

Many counts were recorded for this clonotype. This chain joins TRBV28 and TRBJ2-7; D may correspond to TRBD1 or TRBD2 (5 bases each). The CDR3 covers 14 residues. CDR1 is MDHEN, CDR2 SYDVKM, per germline. V lost 6 bases and J lost 2, with 14 bases in between. The CDR3 DNA reads as TGTGCCAGCAGGTCCGGGACGGCTACCTACGAGCAGTACTTC. It codes for CASRSGTATYEQYF. The variable domain in full, completed from reference TRBV28 and TRBJ2-7, reads DVKVTQSSRYLVKRTGEKVFLECVQDMDHENMFWYRQDPGLGLRLIYFSYDVKMKEKGDIPEGYSVSREKKERFSLILESASTNQTSMYLCASRSGTATYEQYFGPGTRLTVT.

This clonotype turned up a few times. The J gene is TRBJ1-3, the V gene TRBV29-1; no clear D. The germline gives CDR1 SQVTM, CDR2 ANQGSEA. With 2 bases removed from V and 3 bases from J, the gap between germline ends came to 5 bases. The CDR3 extends over 12 amino acids. The chain's CDR3 is CSVEFFGNTIYF. CDR3 nucleotides: TGCAGCGTTGAATTTTTTGGAAACACCATATATTTT. Using reference TRBV29-1 and TRBJ1-3 for the parts outside the CDR3, the full variable domain is SAVISQKPSRDICQRGTSLTIQCQVDSQVTMMFWYRQQPGQSLTLIATANQGSEATYESGFVIDKFPISRPNLTFSTLTVSNMSPEDSSIYLCSVEFFGNTIYFGEGSWLTVV.

In this sample, this clonotype turned up many times. V and J are TRBV7-9 and TRBJ2-7; no definite D call. The V gene lost 3 bases and the J gene lost 0 bases, with 9 bases spanning the gap. This CDR3 has 14 amino acids. The germline CDR1 and CDR2 sequences are SEHNR and FQNEAQ (reference sequence). CDR3 residues: CASSFLGHSYEQYF. The DNA of the CDR3 is TGTGCCAGCAGCTTCCTCGGCCACTCCTACGAGCAGTACTTC.

V usage is TRBV6-1 and J usage is TRBJ2-1, with D possibly being TRBD1 (6 bases). The CDR3 has 17 residues. The ends were cut back, 6 bases at V and 6 bases at J, with 24 bases in the middle. Germline-derived CDR1 and CDR2 are MNHNS and SASEGT. The DNA for the CDR3 is TGTGCCAGCAGGAGCTCGGGACAAACAAGACGCCCCAATGAGCAGTTCTTC. This encodes CASRSSGQTRRPNEQFF.

This clonotype came up many times. This chain uses TRBV5-1 with TRBJ1-6; possibly TRBD1 for D (6 bases). V lost 1 base, J lost 10 bases, and 12 bases lay in between. CDR1 is SGHRS and CDR2 is YFSETQ in the germline V gene. The length of the CDR3 is 14 residues. This CDR3 is CASSLWQGTSPLHF. CDR3 DNA: TGCGCCAGCAGCTTGTGGCAGGGGACCTCACCCCTCCACTTT.

Ten or more counts support this clonotype. The rearrangement links TRBV12-3 or TRBV12-4 to TRBJ1-1; 8 bases fit TRBD1. The CDR3 runs to 16 residues. With 6 bases clipped from V and 0 bases from J, the junction kept 9 bases outside the gene matches. CDR3: CASSPRTGLMNTEAFF. CDR3 DNA: TGTGCCAGCAGCCCCCGGACAGGGCTTATGAACACTGAAGCTTTCTTT.

This clonotype was seen repeatedly, ten times or more. V and J are TRBV11-3 and TRBJ2-2; possibly TRBD1 or TRBD2 for D (5 bases each). The V gene's germline CDR1 is SGHNT and CDR2 YENEEA. The V and J ends lost 5 bases and 5 bases respectively, with 6 bases between them. The CDR3 contains 12 residues. CDR3 DNA sequence: TGTGCCAGCAGCGGGGGAACCGGGGAGCTGTTTTTT. It codes for CASSGGTGELFF. The full variable domain, completed using reference TRBV11-3 and TRBJ2-2, is EAGVVQSPRYKIIEKKQPVAFWCNPISGHNTLYWYLQNLGQGPELLIRYENEEAVDDSQLPKDRFSAERLKGVDSTLKIQPAELGDSAVYLCASSGGTGELFFGEGSRLTVL.

This clonotype has at least ten counts. The chain combines TRBV20-1 with TRBJ2-3, with D unclear. The CDR3 length is 11 residues. The germline V gene has CDR1 DFQATT and CDR2 SNEGSKA (reference sequence). Trimming removed 6 bases from V and 0 bases from J, with 4 bases in between. CDR3 amino acids: CSAPSTDTQYF. CDR3 nucleotide sequence: TGCAGTGCCCCAAGCACAGATACGCAGTATTTT.

In its sample, this clonotype was seen a few times. A much bigger clone sits one base away, suggesting this may be a read error. The chain is built from TRBV28 and TRBJ2-7, with D perhaps TRBD1 (6 bases). The CDR3 contains 14 residues. In germline, CDR1 is MDHEN, CDR2 SYDVKM. For the CDR3, the DNA is TGTGCCGGCAGGAACTCCGGGACACATTACGAGCAGTACTTC. This sequence encodes CAGRNSGTHYEQYF.

This clonotype was detected ten times or more. The chain links TRBV11-3 to TRBJ1-2; D not certain. The germline CDR1 and CDR2 sequences are SGHNT and YENEEA. Trimming took off 5 bases at V and 9 bases at J, with 10 bases between the two ends. The CDR3 contains 11 residues. CDR3 bases: TGTGCCAGCAGCCCCCAGGAGAGCTACACCTTC. Translation gives CASSPQESYTF. Variable domain in full (rest from reference TRBV11-3 and TRBJ1-2): EAGVVQSPRYKIIEKKQPVAFWCNPISGHNTLYWYLQNLGQGPELLIRYENEEAVDDSQLPKDRFSAERLKGVDSTLKIQPAELGDSAVYLCASSPQESYTFGSGTRLTVV.

This clonotype was counted ten times or more. The chain carries TRBV28 and TRBJ2-1; 7 bases match TRBD1. V was clipped by 6 bases and J by 5 bases; unmatched bases: 10. This CDR3 is 15 amino acids long. Per germline, CDR1 MDHEN and CDR2 SYDVKM. CDR3 amino acids: CASSHRPGQNNEQFF. CDR3 bases: TGTGCCAGCAGCCACCGTCCGGGACAGAACAATGAGCAGTTCTTC.

In its sample, this clonotype was seen once. The chain combines TRBV25-1 with TRBJ2-2, with 9 bases matching TRBD2. The J segment lost 4 bases and the V segment lost 1 base, leaving 7 bases of the junction unmatched. The germline gives CDR1 MGHDK, CDR2 SYGVNS. CDR3 length: 17 amino acids. For the CDR3, the DNA is TGTGCCAGCAGTGAATTCAGGGCGGGAGGGCGCACCGGGGAGCTGTTTTTT. It specifies CASSEFRAGGRTGELFF.

This clonotype was seen at least ten times. The chain couples TRBV20-1 to TRBJ2-5, with TRBD2 identical over 9 bases. This CDR3 comprises 15 residues. The V gene end was trimmed by 1 base and the J gene end by 1 base; junction bases not matched to a gene: 4. The germline V gene has CDR1 DFQATT and CDR2 SNEGSKA (reference sequence). CDR3 region: CSARGFSGGQETQYF. In DNA form, the CDR3 reads TGCAGTGCTAGAGGTTTTAGCGGGGGCCAAGAGACCCAGTACTTC.

This clonotype was recorded at least ten times. The genes are TRBV7-8 and TRBJ2-2; 10 nucleotides agree with TRBD2. This CDR3 is 17 amino acids long. Germline V gene lookup returns CDR1 SGHVS and CDR2 FQNEAQ. After removal of 2 bases from V and 5 bases from J, the junction contained 8 bases not matched to a gene. The CDR3 is CASSLLGGAGGTGELFF. For the CDR3, the DNA is TGTGCCAGCAGCTTATTGGGAGGAGCGGGAGGGACCGGGGAGCTGTTTTTT.

In regard to this clonotype: One junction end disagrees with the germline gene, perhaps due to a read error. The genes are TRBV11-2 and TRBJ2-5; 9 positions match TRBD2. This CDR3 region has 13 residues. The germline V gene encodes CDR1 SGHAT and CDR2 FQNNGV. CDR3 loop: CTSSGGRQETQYF. The CDR3 DNA is TGCACCAGCAGCGGGGGGAGACAAGAGACCCAGTACTTC.

The rearrangement links TRBV20-1 to TRBJ2-7, with D hard to call. The CDR3 sequence is 12 residues long. Trimming took 6 bases from V and 0 from J, leaving 9 bases between them. The germline V gene encodes CDR1 DFQATT and CDR2 SNEGSKA (reference sequence). In DNA, the CDR3 is TGCAGTGCCACAGAAAACTCCTACGAGCAGTACTTC. Residues: CSATENSYEQYF.

The sample holds a few counts of this clonotype. V is TRBV11-3 and J is TRBJ1-1; maybe TRBD1 (5 bases). The CDR3 spans 14 residues. Trimming cost V 4 bases and J 2 bases, with 11 bases left between them. Germline loops: CDR1 SGHNT, CDR2 YENEEA. CDR3 loop: CASSSRVGNTEAFF. For the CDR3, the DNA is TGTGCCAGCAGCTCCAGGGTTGGCAACACTGAAGCTTTCTTT.

To note about this clonotype: The junction shows a germline mismatch at one end, possibly a read error. The chain employs TRBV19 and TRBJ2-2, with 9 bases that match TRBD1. The CDR3 totals 14 residues. Germline loops: CDR1 LNHDA, CDR2 SQIVND (reference sequence). Here the CDR3 reads CASKAQGAFGEPFF. CDR3 DNA: TGTGCCAGTAAGGCACAGGGGGCCTTCGGGGAGCCGTTTTTT. Full variable domain (missing parts from reference TRBV19 and TRBJ2-2): DGGITQSPKYLFRKEGQNVTLSCEQNLNHDAMYWYRQDPGQGLRLIYYSQIVNDFQKGDIAEGYSVSREKKESFPLTVTSAQKNPTAFYLCASKAQGAFGEPFFGEGSRLTVL.

There are many counts of this clonotype. The rearrangement joins TRBV7-9 to TRBJ2-1, with a weak D call TRBD1 (5 bases). CDR3 length: 17 residues. Between the trimmed V and J ends, which lost 5 bases and 0 bases, there was a span of 17 bases. Per germline, CDR1 SEHNR and CDR2 FQNEAQ (reference sequence). The CDR3 DNA reads TGTGCCAGCAGCAGCCGCAGGGTCGGAAGCTCCTACAATGAGCAGTTCTTC. Amino acid sequence: CASSSRRVGSSYNEQFF.

This clonotype was observed a few times. The chain carries TRBV19 and TRBJ2-4; TRBD2 is a possible D gene (6 bases). Trimming removed 0 bases from V and 2 bases from J, with 8 bases in between. The CDR3 loop spans 15 amino acids. In germline, CDR1 is LNHDA, CDR2 SQIVND (reference sequence). CDR3 coding DNA: TGTGCCAGTAGTATAGAGGAGGGTTCCAAAAACATTCAGTACTTC. Its translation: CASSIEEGSKNIQYF.

In DNA form, the CDR3 reads TGTGCCAGCTCACCACAGGGGCGTGAAAAACTGTTTTTT. This gives the protein CASSPQGREKLFF. The chain uses TRBV18 and TRBJ1-4, with D perhaps TRBD1 (5 bases). The CDR3 has 13 residues. Germline V gives CDR1 KGHSH, CDR2 LQKENI. V shed 1 base and J shed 7 bases, with 7 bases lying between them.